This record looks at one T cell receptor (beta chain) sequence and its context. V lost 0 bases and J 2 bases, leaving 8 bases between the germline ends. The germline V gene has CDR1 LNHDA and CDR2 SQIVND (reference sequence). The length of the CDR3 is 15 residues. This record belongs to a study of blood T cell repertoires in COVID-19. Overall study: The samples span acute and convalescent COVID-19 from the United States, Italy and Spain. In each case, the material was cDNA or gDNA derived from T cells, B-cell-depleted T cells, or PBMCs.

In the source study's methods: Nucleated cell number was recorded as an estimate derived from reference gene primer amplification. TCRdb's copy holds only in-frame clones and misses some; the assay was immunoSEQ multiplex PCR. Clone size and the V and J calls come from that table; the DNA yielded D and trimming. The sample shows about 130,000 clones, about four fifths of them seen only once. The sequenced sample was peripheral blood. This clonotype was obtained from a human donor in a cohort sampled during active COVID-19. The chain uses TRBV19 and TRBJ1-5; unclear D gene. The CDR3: CASSIEAVRNQPQHF. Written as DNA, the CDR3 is TGTGCCAGTAGTATAGAGGCGGTACGCAATCAGCCCCAGCATTTT.